This T cell receptor beta chain was documented in a study of brain T cells in children with intractable seizures. The sequenced cases were selected for having the highest brain T cell transcript signatures. Germline-derived CDR1 and CDR2 are MDHEN and SYDVKM. With V trimmed by 5 bases and J by 7 bases, 14 bases remained unmatched. The CDR3 runs to 16 residues. Clones were sequenced by immunoSEQ multiplex PCR, and TCRdb holds only the in-frame ones, with some missing. The repertoire has roughly 120,000 clones, approximately 94% of them found once; the top ten carry 3.8%. The J gene is TRBJ2-1, the V gene TRBV28, with 7 bases lining up with TRBD2. This clonotype originated in a boy in the first two years of life with hemimegalencephaly and intractable seizures. The material was peripheral blood, obtained at surgery. The CDR3 is CASSTISGWSGNEQFF. DNA for the CDR3: TGTGCCAGCAGTACAATTAGCGGGTGGTCCGGGAATGAGCAGTTCTTC.